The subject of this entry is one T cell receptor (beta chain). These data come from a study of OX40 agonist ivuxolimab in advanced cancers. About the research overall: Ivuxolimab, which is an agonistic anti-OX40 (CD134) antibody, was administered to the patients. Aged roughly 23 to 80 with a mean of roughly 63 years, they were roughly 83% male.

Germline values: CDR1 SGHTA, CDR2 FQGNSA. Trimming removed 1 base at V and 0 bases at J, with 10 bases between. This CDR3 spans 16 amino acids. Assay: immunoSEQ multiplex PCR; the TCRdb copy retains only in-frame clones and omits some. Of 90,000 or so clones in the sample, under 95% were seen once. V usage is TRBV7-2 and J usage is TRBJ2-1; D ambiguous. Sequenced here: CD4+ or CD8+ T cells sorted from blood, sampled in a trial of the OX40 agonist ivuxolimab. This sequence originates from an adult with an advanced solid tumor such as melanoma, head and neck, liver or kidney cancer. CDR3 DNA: TGTGCCAGCAGCTTAGTGGGCAGGAGCTCCTACAATGAGCAGTTCTTC. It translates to CASSLVGRSSYNEQFF.